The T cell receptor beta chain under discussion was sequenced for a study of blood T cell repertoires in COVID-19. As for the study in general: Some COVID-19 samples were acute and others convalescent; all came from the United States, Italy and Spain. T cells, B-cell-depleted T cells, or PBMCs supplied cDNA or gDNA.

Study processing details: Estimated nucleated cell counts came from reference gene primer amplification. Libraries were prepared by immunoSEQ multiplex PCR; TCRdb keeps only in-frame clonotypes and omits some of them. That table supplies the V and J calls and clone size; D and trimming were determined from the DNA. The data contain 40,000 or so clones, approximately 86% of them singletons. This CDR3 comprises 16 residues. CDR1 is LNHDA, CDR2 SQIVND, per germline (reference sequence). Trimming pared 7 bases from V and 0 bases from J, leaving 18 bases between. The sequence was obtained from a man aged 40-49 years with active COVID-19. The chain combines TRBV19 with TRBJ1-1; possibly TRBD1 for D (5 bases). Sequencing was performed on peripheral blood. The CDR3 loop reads CASNPRGEPMNTEAFF. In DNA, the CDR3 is TGTGCCAGTAACCCCCGGGGGGAACCCATGAACACTGAAGCTTTCTTT.